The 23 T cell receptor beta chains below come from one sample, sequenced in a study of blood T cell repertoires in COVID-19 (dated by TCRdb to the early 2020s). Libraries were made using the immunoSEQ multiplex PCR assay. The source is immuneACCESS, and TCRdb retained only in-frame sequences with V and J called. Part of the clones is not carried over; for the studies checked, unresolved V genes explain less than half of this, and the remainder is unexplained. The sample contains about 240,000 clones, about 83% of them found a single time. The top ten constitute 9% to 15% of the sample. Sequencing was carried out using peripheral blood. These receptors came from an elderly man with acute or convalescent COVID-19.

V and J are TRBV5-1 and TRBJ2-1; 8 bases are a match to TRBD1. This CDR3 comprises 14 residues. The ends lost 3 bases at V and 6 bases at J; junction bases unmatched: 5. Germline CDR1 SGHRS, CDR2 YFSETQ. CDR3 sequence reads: CASSSWTGLNEQFF. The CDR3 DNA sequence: TGCGCCAGCAGCTCCTGGACAGGGCTCAATGAGCAGTTCTTC.

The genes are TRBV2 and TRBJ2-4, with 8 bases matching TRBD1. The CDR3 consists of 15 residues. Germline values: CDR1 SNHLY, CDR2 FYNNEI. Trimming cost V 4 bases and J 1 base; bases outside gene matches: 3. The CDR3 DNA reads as TGTGCCAGCAGTGGGACAGGGTCGGCCAAAAACATTCAGTACTTC. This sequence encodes CASSGTGSAKNIQYF.

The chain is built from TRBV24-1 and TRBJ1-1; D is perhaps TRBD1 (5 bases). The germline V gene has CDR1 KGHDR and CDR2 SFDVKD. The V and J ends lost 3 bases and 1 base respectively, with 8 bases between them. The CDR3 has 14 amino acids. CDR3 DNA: TGTGCCACCAGTGATACCACAGGGAACACTGAAGCTTTCTTT. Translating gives CATSDTTGNTEAFF.

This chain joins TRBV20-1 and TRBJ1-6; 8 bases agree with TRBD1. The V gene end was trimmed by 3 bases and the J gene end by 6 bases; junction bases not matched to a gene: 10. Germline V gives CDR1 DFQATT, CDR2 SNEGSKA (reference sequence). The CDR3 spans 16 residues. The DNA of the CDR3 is TGCAGTGCTAGTCGCCTAACGGACAGGGCTAATTCACCCCTCCACTTT. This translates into CSASRLTDRANSPLHF.

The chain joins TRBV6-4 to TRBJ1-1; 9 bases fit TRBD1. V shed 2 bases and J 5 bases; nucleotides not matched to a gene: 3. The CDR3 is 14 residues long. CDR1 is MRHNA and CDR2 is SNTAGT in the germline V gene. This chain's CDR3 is CASSDTGGVTEAFF. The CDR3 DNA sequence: TGTGCCAGCAGTGACACAGGGGGCGTAACTGAAGCTTTCTTT.

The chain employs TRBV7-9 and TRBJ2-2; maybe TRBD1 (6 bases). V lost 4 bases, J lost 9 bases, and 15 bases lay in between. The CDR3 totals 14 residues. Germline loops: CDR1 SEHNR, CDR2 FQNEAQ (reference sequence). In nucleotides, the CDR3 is TGTGCCAGCAGCTGGGGGCAGGTTTCCAGGGAGCTGTTTTTT. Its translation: CASSWGQVSRELFF. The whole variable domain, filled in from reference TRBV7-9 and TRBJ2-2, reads DTGVSQNPRHKITKRGQNVTFRCDPISEHNRLYWYRQTLGQGPEFLTYFQNEAQLEKSRLLSDRFSAERPKGSFSTLEIQRTEQGDSAMYLCASSWGQVSRELFFGEGSRLTVL.

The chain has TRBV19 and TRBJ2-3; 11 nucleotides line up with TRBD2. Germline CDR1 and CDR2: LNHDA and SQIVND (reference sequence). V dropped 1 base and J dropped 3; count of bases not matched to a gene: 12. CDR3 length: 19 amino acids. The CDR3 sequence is CASSIGFSGGANPTDTQYF. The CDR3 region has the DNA TGTGCCAGTAGTATAGGGTTTAGCGGGGGGGCCAACCCTACAGATACGCAGTATTTT. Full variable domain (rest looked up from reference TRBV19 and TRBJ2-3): DGGITQSPKYLFRKEGQNVTLSCEQNLNHDAMYWYRQDPGQGLRLIYYSQIVNDFQKGDIAEGYSVSREKKESFPLTVTSAQKNPTAFYLCASSIGFSGGANPTDTQYFGPGTRLTVL.

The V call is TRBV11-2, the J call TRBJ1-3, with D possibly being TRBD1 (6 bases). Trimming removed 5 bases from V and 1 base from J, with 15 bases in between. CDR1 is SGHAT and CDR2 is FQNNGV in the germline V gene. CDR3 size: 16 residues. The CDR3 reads CASSPRPTGSGNTIYF. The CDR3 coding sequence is TGTGCCAGCAGCCCCCGCCCTACAGGGTCTGGAAACACCATATATTTT.

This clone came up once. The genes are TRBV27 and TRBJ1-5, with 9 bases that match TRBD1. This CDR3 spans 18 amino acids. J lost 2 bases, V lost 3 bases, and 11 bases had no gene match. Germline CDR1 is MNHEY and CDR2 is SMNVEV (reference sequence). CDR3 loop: CASSFAAPGQGGNQPQHF. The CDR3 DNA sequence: TGTGCCAGCAGTTTTGCGGCCCCGGGACAGGGTGGCAATCAGCCCCAGCATTTT.

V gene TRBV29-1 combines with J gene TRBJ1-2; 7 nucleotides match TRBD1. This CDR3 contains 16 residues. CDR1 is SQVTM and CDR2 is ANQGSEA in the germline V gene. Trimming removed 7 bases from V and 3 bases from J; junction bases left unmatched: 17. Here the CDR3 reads CSAFSYLQGTDYGYTF. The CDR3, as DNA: TGCAGCGCATTCTCATACCTACAGGGGACTGACTATGGCTACACCTTC.

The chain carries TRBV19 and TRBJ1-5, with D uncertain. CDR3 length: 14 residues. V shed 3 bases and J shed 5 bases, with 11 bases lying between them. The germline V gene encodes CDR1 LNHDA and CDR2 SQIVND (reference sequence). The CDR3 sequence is CASSIGRKDQPQHF. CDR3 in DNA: TGTGCCAGTAGTATTGGCAGGAAGGATCAGCCCCAGCATTTT. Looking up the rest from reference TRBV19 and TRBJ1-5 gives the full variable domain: DGGITQSPKYLFRKEGQNVTLSCEQNLNHDAMYWYRQDPGQGLRLIYYSQIVNDFQKGDIAEGYSVSREKKESFPLTVTSAQKNPTAFYLCASSIGRKDQPQHFGDGTRLSIL.

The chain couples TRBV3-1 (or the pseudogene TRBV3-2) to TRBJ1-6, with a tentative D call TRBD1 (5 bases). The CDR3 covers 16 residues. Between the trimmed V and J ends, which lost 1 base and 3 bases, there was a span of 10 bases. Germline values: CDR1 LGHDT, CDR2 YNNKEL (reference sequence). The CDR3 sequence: CASSQGGRLYNSPLHF. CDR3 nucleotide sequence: TGTGCCAGCAGCCAAGGGGGGAGGCTCTATAATTCACCCCTCCACTTT.

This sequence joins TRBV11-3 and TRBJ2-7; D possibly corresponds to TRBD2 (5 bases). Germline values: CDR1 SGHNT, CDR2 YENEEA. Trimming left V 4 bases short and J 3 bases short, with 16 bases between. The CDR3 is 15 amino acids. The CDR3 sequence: CASSYRGTSGYEQYF. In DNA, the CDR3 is TGTGCCAGCAGCTACCGGGGTACAAGCGGCTACGAGCAGTACTTC.

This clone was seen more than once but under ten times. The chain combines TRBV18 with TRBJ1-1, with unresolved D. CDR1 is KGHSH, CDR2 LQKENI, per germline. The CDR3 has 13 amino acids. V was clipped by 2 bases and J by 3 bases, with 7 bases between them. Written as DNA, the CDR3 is TGTGCCAGCTCACCAGGGCCGCACACTGAAGCTTTCTTT. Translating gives CASSPGPHTEAFF. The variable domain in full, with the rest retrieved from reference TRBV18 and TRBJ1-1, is NAGVMQNPRHLVRRRGQEARLRCSPMKGHSHVYWYRQLPEEGLKFMVYLQKENIIDESGMPKERFSAEFPKEGPSILRIQQVVRGDSAAYFCASSPGPHTEAFFGQGTRLTVV.

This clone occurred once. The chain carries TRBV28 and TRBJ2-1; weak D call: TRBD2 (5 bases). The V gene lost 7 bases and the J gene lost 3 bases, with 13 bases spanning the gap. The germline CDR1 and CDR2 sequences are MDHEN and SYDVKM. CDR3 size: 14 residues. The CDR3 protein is CASKGERDYNEQFF. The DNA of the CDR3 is TGTGCCAGCAAGGGAGAAAGGGACTACAATGAGCAGTTCTTC.

The chain's CDR3 is CASSSGLAGRAFF. CDR3 nucleotide sequence: TGTGCCAGCAGTTCCGGACTAGCGGGGCGGGCTTTCTTT. V gene TRBV6-5 combines with J gene TRBJ1-1; D possibly corresponds to TRBD1 (5 bases). The CDR3 extends over 13 amino acids. Per germline, CDR1 MNHEY and CDR2 SVGAGI. With 4 bases removed from V and 11 bases from J, the gap between germline ends came to 17 bases.

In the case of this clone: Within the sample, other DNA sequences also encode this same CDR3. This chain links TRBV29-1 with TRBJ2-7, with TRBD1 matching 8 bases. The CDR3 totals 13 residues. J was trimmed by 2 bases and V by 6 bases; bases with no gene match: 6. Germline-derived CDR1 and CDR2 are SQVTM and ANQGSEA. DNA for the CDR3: TGCAGCGTCGAACAGGGGGGAACCTACGAGCAGTACTTC. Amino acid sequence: CSVEQGGTYEQYF.

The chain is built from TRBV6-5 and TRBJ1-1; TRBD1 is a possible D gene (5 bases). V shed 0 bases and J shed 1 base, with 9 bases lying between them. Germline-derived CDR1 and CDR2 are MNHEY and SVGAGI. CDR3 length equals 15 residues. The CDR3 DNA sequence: TGTGCCAGCAGTTACTCGGAGGGGCGGAACACTGAAGCTTTCTTT. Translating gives CASSYSEGRNTEAFF.

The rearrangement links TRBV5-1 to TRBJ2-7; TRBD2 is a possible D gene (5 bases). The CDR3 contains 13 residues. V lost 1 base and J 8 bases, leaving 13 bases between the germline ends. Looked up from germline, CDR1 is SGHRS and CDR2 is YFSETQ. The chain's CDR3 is CASSLLREDKQYF. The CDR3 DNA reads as TGCGCCAGCAGCTTGCTCCGGGAAGACAAGCAGTACTTC.

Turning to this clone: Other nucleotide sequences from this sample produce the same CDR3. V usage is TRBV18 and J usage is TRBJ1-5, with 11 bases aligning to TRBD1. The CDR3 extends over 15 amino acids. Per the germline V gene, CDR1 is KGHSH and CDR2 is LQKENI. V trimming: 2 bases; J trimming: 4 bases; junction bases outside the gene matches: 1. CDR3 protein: CASSPGQGANQPQHF. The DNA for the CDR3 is TGTGCCAGCTCACCAGGACAGGGGGCAAATCAGCCCCAGCATTTT.

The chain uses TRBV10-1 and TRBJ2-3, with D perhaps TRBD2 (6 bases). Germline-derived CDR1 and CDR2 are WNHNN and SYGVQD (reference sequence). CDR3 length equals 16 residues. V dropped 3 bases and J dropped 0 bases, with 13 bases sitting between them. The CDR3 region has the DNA TGCGCCAGCAGTGACCGACTAGGGAAGAGCACAGATACGCAGTATTTT. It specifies CASSDRLGKSTDTQYF.

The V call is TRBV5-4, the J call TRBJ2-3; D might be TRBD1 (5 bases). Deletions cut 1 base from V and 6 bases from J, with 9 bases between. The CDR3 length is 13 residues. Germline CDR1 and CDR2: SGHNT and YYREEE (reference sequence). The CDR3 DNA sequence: TGTGCCAGCAGCTTGCGCAGGGCGGATACGCAGTATTTT. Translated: CASSLRRADTQYF.

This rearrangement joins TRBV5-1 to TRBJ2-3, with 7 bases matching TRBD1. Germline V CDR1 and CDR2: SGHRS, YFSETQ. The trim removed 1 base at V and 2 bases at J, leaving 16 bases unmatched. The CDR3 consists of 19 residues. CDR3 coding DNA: TGCGCCAGCAGCTTGTTAGGATCGGGACAGCCTTTGACCACAGATACGCAGTATTTT. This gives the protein CASSLLGSGQPLTTDTQYF. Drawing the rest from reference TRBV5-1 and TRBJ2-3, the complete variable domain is KAGVTQTPRYLIKTRGQQVTLSCSPISGHRSVSWYQQTPGQGLQFLFEYFSETQRNKGNFPGRFSGRQFSNSRSEMNVSTLELGDSALYLCASSLLGSGQPLTTDTQYFGPGTRLTVL.